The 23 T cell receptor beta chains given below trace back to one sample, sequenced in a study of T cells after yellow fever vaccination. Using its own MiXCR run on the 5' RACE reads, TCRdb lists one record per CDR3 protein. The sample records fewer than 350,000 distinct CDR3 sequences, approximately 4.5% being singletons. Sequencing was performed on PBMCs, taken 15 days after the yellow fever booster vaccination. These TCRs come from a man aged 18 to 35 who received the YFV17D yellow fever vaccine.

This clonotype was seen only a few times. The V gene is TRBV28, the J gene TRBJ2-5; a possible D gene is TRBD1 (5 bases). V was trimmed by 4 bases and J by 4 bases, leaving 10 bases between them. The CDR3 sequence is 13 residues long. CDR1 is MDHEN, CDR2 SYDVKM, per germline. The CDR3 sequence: CASSSQGIETQYF. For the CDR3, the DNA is TGTGCCAGCAGTTCCCAGGGTATAGAGACCCAGTACTTC.

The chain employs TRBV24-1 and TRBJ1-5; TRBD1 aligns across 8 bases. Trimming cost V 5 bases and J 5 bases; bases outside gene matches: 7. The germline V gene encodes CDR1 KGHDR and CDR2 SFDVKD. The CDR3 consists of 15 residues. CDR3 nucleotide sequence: TGTGCCACCAGTGGGACCGACAGGGGCGATCAGCCCCAGCATTTT. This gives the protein CATSGTDRGDQPQHF.

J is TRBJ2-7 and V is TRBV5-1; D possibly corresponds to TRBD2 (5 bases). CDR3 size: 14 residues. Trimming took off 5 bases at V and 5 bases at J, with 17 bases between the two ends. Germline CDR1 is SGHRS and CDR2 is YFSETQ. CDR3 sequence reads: CASRARKFGDEQYF. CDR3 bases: TGCGCCAGCAGAGCACGGAAGTTCGGGGACGAGCAGTACTTC.

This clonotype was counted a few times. The DNA of the CDR3 is TGCAGTGCTAGAAATCTGGGGGCGTCTGGCTACACCTTC. Translated, it gives CSARNLGASGYTF. The chain is built from TRBV20-1 and TRBJ1-2; tentatively, D is TRBD1 (6 bases). V lost 2 bases, J lost 7 bases, and 14 bases lay in between. CDR3 size: 13 residues. From germline, CDR1 is DFQATT and CDR2 SNEGSKA (reference sequence).

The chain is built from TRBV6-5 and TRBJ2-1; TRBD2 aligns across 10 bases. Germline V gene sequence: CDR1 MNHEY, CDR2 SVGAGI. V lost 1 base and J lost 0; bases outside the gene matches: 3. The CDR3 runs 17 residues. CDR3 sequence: CASSYFLAGASYNEQFF. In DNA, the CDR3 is TGTGCCAGCAGTTACTTTCTAGCGGGGGCCTCCTACAATGAGCAGTTCTTC.

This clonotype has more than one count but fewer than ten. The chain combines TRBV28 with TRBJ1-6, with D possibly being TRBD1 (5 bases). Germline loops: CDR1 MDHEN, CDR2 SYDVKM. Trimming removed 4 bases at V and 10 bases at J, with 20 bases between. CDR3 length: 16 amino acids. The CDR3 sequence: CASSSGGAGLVSPLHF. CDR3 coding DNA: TGTGCCAGCAGTTCCGGTGGGGCAGGGCTGGTATCACCCCTCCACTTT.

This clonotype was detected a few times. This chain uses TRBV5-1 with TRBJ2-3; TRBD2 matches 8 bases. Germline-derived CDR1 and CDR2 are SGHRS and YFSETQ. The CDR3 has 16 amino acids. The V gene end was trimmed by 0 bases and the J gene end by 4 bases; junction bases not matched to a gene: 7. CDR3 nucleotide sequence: TGCGCCAGCAGCTTGGCCGGTCGCGGGGGGTCAGATACGCAGTATTTT. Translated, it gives CASSLAGRGGSDTQYF.

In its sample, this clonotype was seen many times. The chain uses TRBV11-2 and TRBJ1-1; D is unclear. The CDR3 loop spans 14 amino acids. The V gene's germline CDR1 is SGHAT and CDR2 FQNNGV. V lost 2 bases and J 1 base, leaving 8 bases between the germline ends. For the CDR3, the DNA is TGTGCCAGCAGCTTAACCCCGACGAACACTGAAGCTTTCTTT. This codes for CASSLTPTNTEAFF.

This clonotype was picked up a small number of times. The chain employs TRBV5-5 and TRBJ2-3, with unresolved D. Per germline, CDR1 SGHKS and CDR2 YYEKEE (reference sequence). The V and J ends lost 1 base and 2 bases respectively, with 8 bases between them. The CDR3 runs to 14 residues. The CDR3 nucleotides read TGTGCCAGCAGCTTGAATTACGACACAGATACGCAGTATTTT. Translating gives CASSLNYDTDTQYF.

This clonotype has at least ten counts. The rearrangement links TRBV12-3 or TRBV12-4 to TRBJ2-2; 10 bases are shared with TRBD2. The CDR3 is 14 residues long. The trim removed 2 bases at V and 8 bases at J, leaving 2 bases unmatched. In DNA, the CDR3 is TGTGCCAGCAGTTTACTAGCGGGGGAGGGGGAGCTGTTTTTT. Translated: CASSLLAGEGELFF.

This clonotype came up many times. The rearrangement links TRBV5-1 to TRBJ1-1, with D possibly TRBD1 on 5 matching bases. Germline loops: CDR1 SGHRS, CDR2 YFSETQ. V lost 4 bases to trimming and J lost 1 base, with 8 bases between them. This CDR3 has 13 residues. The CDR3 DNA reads TGCGCCAGCAGCAGGGACCCGAACACTGAAGCTTTCTTT. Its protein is CASSRDPNTEAFF.

CDR3 sequence (DNA): TGTGCCAGCAGCTCCCGACACTTACTAGCGGGGGGCGGCGAGCAGTACTTC. This gives the protein CASSSRHLLAGGGEQYF. This rearrangement joins TRBV7-2 to TRBJ2-7, with TRBD2 matching 12 bases. J was trimmed by 6 bases and V by 4 bases; bases with no gene match: 13. This CDR3 has 17 residues. In germline, CDR1 is SGHTA, CDR2 FQGNSA.

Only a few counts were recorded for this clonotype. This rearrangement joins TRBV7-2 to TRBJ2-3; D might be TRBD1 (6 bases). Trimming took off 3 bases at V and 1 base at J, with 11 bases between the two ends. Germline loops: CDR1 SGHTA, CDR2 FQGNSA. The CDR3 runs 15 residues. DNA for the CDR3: TGTGCCAGCAGCTTCAGGACAGTCCGCACAGATACGCAGTATTTT. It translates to CASSFRTVRTDTQYF.

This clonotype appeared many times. The DNA for the CDR3 is TGTGCCAGCAGCTTAGCGTATTTTCTAGGGAGCTCCTATAATTCACCCCTCCACTTT. Its protein product is CASSLAYFLGSSYNSPLHF. J is TRBJ1-6 and V is TRBV7-8; D unresolved. Germline V gives CDR1 SGHVS, CDR2 FQNEAQ. This CDR3 region has 19 residues. Trimming left V 0 bases short and J 0 bases short, with 15 bases between.

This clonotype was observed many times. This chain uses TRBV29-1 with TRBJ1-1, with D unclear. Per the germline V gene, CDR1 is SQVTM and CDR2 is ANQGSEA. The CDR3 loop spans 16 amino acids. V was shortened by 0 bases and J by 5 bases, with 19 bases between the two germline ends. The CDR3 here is CSVEEHKAISGTEAFF. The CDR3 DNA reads TGCAGCGTTGAAGAACATAAGGCTATTAGTGGTACTGAAGCTTTCTTT.

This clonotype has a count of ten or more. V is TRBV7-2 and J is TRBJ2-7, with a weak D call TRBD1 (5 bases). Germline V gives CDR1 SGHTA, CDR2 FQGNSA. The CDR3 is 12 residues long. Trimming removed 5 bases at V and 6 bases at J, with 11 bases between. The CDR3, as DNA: TGTGCCAGCAGCCCAGGGTCGGGCGAGCAGTACTTC. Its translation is CASSPGSGEQYF.

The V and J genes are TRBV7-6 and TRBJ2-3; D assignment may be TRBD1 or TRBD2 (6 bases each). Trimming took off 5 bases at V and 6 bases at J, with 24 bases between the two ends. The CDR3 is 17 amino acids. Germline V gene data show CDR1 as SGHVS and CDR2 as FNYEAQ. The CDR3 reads CASSRYVGGSRADTQYF. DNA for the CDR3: TGTGCCAGCAGCCGTTACGTGGGGGGCTCGCGGGCTGATACGCAGTATTTT.

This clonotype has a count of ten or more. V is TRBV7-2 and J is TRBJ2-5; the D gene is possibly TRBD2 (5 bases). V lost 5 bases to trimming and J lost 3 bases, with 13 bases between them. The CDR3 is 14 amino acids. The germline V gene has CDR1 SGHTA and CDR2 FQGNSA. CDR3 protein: CASSGSAFEETQYF. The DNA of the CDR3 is TGTGCCAGCAGCGGGAGCGCGTTTGAAGAGACCCAGTACTTC.

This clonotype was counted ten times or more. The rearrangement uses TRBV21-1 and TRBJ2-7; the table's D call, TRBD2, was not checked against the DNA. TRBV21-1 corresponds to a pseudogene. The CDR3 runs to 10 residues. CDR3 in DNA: TGTGCCAGCAGCAATTATGGGAGGCACTTC. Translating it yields CASSNYGRHF.

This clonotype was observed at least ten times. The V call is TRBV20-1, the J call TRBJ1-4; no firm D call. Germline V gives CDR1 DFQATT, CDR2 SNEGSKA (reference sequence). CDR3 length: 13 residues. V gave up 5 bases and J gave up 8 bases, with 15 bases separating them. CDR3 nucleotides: TGCAGTGCTCCCGCGGACGGCGGGGAAAAACTGTTTTTT. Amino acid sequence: CSAPADGGEKLFF.

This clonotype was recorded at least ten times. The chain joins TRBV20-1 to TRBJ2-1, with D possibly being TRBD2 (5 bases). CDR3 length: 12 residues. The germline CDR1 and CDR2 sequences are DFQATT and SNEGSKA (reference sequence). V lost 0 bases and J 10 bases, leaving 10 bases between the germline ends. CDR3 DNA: TGCAGTGCTAGAGATCCGAAGCGGGAGCAGTTCTTC. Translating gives CSARDPKREQFF.

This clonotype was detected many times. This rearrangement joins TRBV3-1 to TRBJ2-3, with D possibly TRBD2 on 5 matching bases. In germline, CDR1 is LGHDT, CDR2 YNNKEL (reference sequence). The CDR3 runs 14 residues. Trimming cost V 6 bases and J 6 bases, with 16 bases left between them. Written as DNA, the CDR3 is TGTGCCAGCAGTTTGATATCCGGGGAGGATACGCAGTATTTT. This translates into CASSLISGEDTQYF.

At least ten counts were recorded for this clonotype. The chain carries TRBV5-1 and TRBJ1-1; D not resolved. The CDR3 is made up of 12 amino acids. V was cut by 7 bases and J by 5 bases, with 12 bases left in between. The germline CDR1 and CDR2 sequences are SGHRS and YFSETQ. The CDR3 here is CASRTDRTEAFF. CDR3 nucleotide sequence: TGCGCCAGCCGGACGGATAGGACTGAAGCTTTCTTT.